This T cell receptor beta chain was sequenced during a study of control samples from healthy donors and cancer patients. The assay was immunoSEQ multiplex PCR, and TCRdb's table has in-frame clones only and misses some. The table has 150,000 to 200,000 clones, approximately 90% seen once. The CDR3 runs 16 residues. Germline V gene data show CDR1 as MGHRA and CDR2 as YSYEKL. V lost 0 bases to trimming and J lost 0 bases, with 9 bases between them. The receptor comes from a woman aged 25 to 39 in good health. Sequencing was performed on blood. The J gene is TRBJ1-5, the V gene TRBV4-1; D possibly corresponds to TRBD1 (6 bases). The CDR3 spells CASSQEYRASNQPQHF. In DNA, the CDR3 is TGCGCCAGCAGCCAAGAGTACAGGGCTAGCAATCAGCCCCAGCATTTT.